This TCR beta chain is drawn from a study of control samples from healthy donors and cancer patients. Sequencing used immunoSEQ multiplex PCR; TCRdb keeps in-frame clones, though not all of them. The table lists 100,000 to 150,000 clones, roughly 90% of them singletons. The germline V and J ends were trimmed by 4 bases and 6 bases, with 10 bases remaining between them. This CDR3 region has 14 residues. The chain uses TRBV23-1 and TRBJ1-6; D unresolved. TRBV23-1 carries the ORF label, with uncertain function. Sequencing input: blood. This TCR was sampled from a man between 18 and 35 years old in good health. The CDR3 is CASSLRGINSPLHF. The CDR3 DNA follows: TGCGCCAGCAGTCTTCGAGGCATTAATTCACCCCTCCACTTT.